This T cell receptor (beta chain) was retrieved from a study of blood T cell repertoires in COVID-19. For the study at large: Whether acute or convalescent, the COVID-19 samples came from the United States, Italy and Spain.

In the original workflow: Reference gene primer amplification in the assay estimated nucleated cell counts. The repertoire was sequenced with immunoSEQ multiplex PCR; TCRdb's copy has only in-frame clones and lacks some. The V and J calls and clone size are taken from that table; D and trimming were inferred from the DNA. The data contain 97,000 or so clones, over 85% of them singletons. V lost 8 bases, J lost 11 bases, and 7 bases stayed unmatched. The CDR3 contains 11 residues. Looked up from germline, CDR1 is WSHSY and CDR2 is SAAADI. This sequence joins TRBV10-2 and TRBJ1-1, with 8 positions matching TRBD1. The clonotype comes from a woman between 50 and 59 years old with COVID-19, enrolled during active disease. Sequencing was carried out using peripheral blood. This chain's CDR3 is CASRTGQEAFF. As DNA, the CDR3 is TGCGCCAGCCGTACGGGACAGGAGGCTTTCTTT.